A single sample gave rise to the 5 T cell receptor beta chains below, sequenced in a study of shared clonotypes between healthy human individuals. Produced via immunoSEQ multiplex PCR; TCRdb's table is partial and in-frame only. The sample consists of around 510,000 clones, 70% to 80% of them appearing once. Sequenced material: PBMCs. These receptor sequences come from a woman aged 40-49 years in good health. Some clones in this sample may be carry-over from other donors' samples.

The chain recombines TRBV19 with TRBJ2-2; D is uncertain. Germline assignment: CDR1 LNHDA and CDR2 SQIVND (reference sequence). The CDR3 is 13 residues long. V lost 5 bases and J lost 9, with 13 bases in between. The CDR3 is CASSGLSRRELFF. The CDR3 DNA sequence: TGTGCCAGTAGTGGGCTTTCCAGGAGGGAGCTGTTTTTT.

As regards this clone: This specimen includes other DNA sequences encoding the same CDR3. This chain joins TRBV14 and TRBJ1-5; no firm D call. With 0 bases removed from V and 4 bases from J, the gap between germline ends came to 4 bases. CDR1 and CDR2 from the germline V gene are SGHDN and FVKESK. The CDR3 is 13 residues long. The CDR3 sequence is CASSQDRNQPQHF. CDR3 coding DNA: TGTGCCAGCAGCCAAGACAGGAATCAGCCCCAGCATTTT. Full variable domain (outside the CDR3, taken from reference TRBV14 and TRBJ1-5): EAGVTQFPSHSVIEKGQTVTLRCDPISGHDNLYWYRRVMGKEIKFLLHFVKESKQDESGMPNNRFLAERTGGTYSTLKVQPAELEDSGVYFCASSQDRNQPQHFGDGTRLSIL.

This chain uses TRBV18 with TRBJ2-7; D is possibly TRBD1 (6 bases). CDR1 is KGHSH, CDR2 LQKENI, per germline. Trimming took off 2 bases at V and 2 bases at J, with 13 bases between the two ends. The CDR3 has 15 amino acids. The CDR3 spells CASSPSSRGTYEQYF. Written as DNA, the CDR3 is TGTGCCAGCTCACCAAGCTCTAGGGGGACCTACGAGCAGTACTTC. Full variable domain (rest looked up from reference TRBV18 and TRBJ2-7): NAGVMQNPRHLVRRRGQEARLRCSPMKGHSHVYWYRQLPEEGLKFMVYLQKENIIDESGMPKERFSAEFPKEGPSILRIQQVVRGDSAAYFCASSPSSRGTYEQYFGPGTRLTVT.

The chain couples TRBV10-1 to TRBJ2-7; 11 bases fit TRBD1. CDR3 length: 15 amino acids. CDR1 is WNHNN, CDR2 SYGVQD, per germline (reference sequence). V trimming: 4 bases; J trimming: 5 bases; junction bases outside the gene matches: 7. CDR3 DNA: TGCGCCAGCAGTGGAGCCCCGGGACAGGGGGACGAGCAGTACTTC. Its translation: CASSGAPGQGDEQYF.

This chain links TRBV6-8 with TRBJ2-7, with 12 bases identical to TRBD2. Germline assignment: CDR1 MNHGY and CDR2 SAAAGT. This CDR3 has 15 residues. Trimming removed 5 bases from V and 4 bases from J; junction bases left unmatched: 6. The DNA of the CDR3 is TGTGCCAGCAGTGAGACTAGCGGGAGTCAGTACGAGCAGTACTTC. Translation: CASSETSGSQYEQYF.